There are a few counts of the clone carrying this T cell receptor beta chain. Its target is not known. Assay: immunoSEQ multiplex PCR; the TCRdb copy retains only in-frame clones and omits some. Of just over 50,000 clones in the sample, approximately 70% are singletons; the top ten hold around 15%. The V and J ends lost 8 bases and 2 bases, in that order; junction bases with no gene match: 10. Germline loops: CDR1 SEHNR, CDR2 FQNEAQ (reference sequence). The CDR3 length is 15 residues. After autologous stem cell transplantation all patients relapsed, and prior brentuximab vedotin exposure differed between cohorts. The data are from a study of PD-1 blockade in classical Hodgkin lymphoma. Overall study results and limits: Newly diagnosed and completely responding patients shared comparable baseline diversity.

The sequence derives from a human donor with classical Hodgkin lymphoma. This sequence joins TRBV7-9 and TRBJ2-5; 8 bases fit TRBD1. The sample was peripheral blood mononuclear cells (PBMCs), taken before the second cycle of nivolumab. CDR3 sequence reads: CASDSPGGLQETQYF. The CDR3 coding sequence is TGTGCCAGCGACAGCCCAGGGGGCTTACAAGAGACCCAGTACTTC.